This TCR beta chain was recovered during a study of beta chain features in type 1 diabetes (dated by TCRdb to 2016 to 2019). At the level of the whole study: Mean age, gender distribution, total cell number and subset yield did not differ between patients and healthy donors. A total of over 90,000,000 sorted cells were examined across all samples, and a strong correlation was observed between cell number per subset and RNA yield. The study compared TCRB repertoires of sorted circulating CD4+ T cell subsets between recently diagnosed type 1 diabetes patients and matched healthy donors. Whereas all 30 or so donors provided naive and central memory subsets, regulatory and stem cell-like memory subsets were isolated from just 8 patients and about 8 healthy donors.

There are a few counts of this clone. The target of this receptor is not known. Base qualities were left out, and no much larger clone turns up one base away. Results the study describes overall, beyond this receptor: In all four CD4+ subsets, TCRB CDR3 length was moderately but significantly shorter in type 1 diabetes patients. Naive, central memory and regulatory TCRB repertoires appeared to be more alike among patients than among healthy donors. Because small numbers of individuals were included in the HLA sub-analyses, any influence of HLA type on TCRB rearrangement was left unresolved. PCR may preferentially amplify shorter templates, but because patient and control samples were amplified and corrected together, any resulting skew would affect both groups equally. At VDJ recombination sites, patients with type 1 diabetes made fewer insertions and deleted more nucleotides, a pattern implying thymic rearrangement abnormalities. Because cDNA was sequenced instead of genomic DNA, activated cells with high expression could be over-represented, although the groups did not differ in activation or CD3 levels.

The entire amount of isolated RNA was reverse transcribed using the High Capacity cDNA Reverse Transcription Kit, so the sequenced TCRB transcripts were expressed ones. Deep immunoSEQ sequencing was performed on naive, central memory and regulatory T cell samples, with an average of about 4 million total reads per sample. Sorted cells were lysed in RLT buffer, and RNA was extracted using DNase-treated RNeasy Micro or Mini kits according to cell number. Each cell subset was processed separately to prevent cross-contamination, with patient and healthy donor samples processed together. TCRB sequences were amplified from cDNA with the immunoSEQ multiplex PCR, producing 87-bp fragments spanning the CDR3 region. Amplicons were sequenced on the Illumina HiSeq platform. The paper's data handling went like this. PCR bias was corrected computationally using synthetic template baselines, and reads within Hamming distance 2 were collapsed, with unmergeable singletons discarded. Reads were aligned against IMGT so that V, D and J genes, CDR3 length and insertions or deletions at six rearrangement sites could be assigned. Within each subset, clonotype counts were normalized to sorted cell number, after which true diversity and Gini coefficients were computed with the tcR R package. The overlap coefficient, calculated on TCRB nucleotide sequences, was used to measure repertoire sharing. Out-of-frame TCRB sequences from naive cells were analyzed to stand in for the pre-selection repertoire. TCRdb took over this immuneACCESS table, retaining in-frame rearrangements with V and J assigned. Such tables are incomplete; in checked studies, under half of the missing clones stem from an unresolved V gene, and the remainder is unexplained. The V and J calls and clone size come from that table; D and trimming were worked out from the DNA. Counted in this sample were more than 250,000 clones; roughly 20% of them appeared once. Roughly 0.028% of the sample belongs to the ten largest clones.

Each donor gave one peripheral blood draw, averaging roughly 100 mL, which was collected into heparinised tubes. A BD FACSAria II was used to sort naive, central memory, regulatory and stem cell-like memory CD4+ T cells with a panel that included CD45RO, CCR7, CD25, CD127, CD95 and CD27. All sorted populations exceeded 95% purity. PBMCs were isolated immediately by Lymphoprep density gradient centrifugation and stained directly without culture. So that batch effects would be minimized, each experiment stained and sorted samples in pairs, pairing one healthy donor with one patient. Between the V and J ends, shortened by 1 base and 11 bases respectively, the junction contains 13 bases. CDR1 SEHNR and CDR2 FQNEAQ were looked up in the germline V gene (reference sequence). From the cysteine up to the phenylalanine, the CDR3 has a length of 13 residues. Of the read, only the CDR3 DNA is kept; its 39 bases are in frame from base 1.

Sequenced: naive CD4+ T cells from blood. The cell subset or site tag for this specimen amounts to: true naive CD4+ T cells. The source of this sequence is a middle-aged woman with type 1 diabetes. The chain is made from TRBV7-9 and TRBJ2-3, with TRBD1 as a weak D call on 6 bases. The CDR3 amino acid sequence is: CASSLGDNPKQYF. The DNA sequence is TGTGCCAGCAGCTTAGGGGACAACCCGAAGCAGTATTTT. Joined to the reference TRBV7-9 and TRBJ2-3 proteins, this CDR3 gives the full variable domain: DTGVSQNPRHKITKRGQNVTFRCDPISEHNRLYWYRQTLGQGPEFLTYFQNEAQLEKSRLLSDRFSAERPKGSFSTLEIQRTEQGDSAMYLCASSLGDNPKQYFGPGTRLTVL.